The 10 T cell receptor beta chains below all came from one sample that was sequenced in a study of T cell responses to AZD1222 COVID-19 vaccine. The protocol was immunoSEQ multiplex PCR, while the TCRdb copy is restricted to in-frame clones and leaves out a portion. The table has 150,000 to 190,000 clones, roughly nine tenths seen once. Here the sequenced sample was peripheral blood, taken on day 0 of AZD1222 vaccination. Source of these receptors: an adult in good health.

V and J are TRBV28 and TRBJ1-5; 9 nucleotides line up with TRBD1. The CDR3 consists of 16 residues. Per the germline V gene, CDR1 is MDHEN and CDR2 is SYDVKM. V trimming: 6 bases; J trimming: 3 bases; junction bases outside the gene matches: 9. The CDR3 reads CASRGTGGPDNQPQHF. CDR3 coding DNA: TGTGCCAGCAGGGGCACAGGGGGCCCTGACAATCAGCCCCAGCATTTT.

Of note for this clone: Other DNA sequences in this sample translate to the same CDR3. J is TRBJ1-4 and V is TRBV5-1; tentative D call: TRBD1 (5 bases). CDR3 size: 15 residues. Germline values: CDR1 SGHRS, CDR2 YFSETQ. Deletions cut 0 bases from V and 0 bases from J, with 6 bases between. CDR3 protein: CASSLGQTTNEKLFF. CDR3 nucleotide sequence: TGCGCCAGCAGCTTGGGACAGACAACTAATGAAAAACTGTTTTTT. Looking up the rest from reference TRBV5-1 and TRBJ1-4 gives the full variable domain: KAGVTQTPRYLIKTRGQQVTLSCSPISGHRSVSWYQQTPGQGLQFLFEYFSETQRNKGNFPGRFSGRQFSNSRSEMNVSTLELGDSALYLCASSLGQTTNEKLFFGSGTQLSVL.

CDR3 protein: CASSTTGDYAEQYF. The CDR3, as DNA: TGTGCCAGTAGTACTACAGGGGACTATGCCGAGCAGTACTTC. This chain joins TRBV19 and TRBJ2-7; D possibly uses TRBD1 or TRBD2 (7 bases each). The ends were cut back, 4 bases at V and 6 bases at J, with 16 bases in the middle. This CDR3 has 14 residues. Germline loops: CDR1 LNHDA, CDR2 SQIVND (reference sequence).

The CDR3 protein is CASSLGTGGYEQFF. CDR3 in DNA: TGTGCCAGCAGCTTAGGGACAGGGGGATATGAGCAGTTCTTC. This sequence joins TRBV7-9 and TRBJ2-1; 10 nucleotides match TRBD1. Germline CDR1 is SEHNR and CDR2 is FQNEAQ (reference sequence). CDR3 length equals 14 residues. V lost 1 base and J lost 8; bases outside the gene matches: 2.

The J gene is TRBJ2-7, the V gene TRBV28, with 10 bases matching TRBD1. This CDR3 has 14 residues. V shed 5 bases, J shed 2 bases, and the junction held 3 bases outside the gene matches. Germline V CDR1 and CDR2: MDHEN, SYDVKM. The CDR3 loop reads CASSDGTGAYEQYF. DNA for the CDR3: TGTGCCAGCAGTGACGGGACAGGGGCCTACGAGCAGTACTTC.

V is TRBV3-1 (or the pseudogene TRBV3-2) and J is TRBJ2-3; 9 positions agree with TRBD2. The CDR3 sequence is 16 residues long. Per germline, CDR1 LGHDT and CDR2 YNNKEL (reference sequence). The trim removed 1 base at V and 3 bases at J, leaving 5 bases unmatched. Here the CDR3 DNA reads TGTGCCAGCAGCCAAGGGGATAGCGGGAGAACAGATACGCAGTATTTT. Protein product: CASSQGDSGRTDTQYF.

The count of this clone is one. CDR3 coding DNA: TGTGCCAGCAGTTTTCGACAGTATGAAGCTTTCTTT. Its protein product is CASSFRQYEAFF. The V call is TRBV12-3 or TRBV12-4, the J call TRBJ1-1, with D possibly being TRBD1 (5 bases). The CDR3 covers 12 residues. Trimming took off 3 bases at V and 7 bases at J, with 9 bases between the two ends.

V is TRBV27 and J is TRBJ1-1, with TRBD1 identical over 9 bases. This CDR3 has 12 residues. CDR1 MNHEY and CDR2 SMNVEV come from the germline V gene (reference sequence). Germline trimming cut 8 bases from V and 5 bases from J; bases unmatched to any gene: 3. The CDR3 nucleotides read TGTGCCAGCCGTGGGACAGGGACTGAAGCTTTCTTT. This gives the protein CASRGTGTEAFF.

CDR3 DNA sequence: TGTGCCACCCGAGGGACAGGGGTTGATCAGCCCCAGCATTTT. Its protein is CATRGTGVDQPQHF. This chain uses TRBV24-1 with TRBJ1-5; 10 positions match TRBD1. The CDR3 loop spans 14 amino acids. CDR1 and CDR2 from the germline V gene are KGHDR and SFDVKD. V lost 9 bases, J lost 5 bases, and 6 bases stayed unmatched.

The chain is built from TRBV5-4 and TRBJ2-1; 7 bases fit TRBD2. The length of the CDR3 is 16 residues. Germline V CDR1 and CDR2: SGHNT, YYREEE (reference sequence). With V trimmed by 4 bases and J by 2 bases, 9 bases remained unmatched. This chain's CDR3 is CASSPGLAVPYNEQFF. The CDR3 DNA reads as TGTGCCAGCAGCCCCGGCCTAGCGGTCCCCTACAATGAGCAGTTCTTC.